The source of this TCR beta chain is a study of shared clonotypes between healthy human individuals. V lost 2 bases and J 1 base, leaving 11 bases between the germline ends. Germline CDR1 is SGHKS and CDR2 is YYEKEE (reference sequence). The CDR3 is 15 residues long. This clone is a singleton in its sample. Its cognate antigen is unknown. Study processing details: Without quality scores, immunoSEQ junctional reads could not be filtered like full-length reads. Repertoires were generated with immunoSEQ multiplex PCR, while TCRdb's copy carries only in-frame clones and drops some. The DNA was the basis for D and trimming; V, J and clone size are from that table. The table shows fewer than 2.5 million clones, with roughly 93% occurring only once. Findings and caveats of the study: Estimated richness was generally greater in naive than memory subsets. It was only blood that was sampled, and tissue repertoires likely differ.

The clonotype was recovered from a man between 18 and 35 years old in good health. Some clones in this sample may be carry-over from other donors' samples. What was sequenced was naive CD4+ T cells from PBMCs. Subset denoted: CD45RA+ positively selected. This rearrangement joins TRBV5-5 to TRBJ2-3; D might be TRBD2 (6 bases). CDR3 in amino acids: CASSFGTPGTDTQYF. The CDR3 nucleotides are TGTGCCAGCAGCTTCGGGACTCCTGGCACAGATACGCAGTATTTT.